This passage covers 27 T cell receptor beta chains from one sample sequenced in a study of chemoradiotherapy in HPV16-positive cancers. Libraries were prepared by immunoSEQ multiplex PCR; TCRdb keeps only in-frame clonotypes and omits some of them. The table records approximately 12,000 clones, 90% of them present only once. The specimen was collected from a patient who underwent chemoradiotherapy. The receptors stem from a human donor with HPV-associated anogenital cancer.

The chain links TRBV7-6 to TRBJ2-1; D unresolved. V was shortened by 1 base and J by 7 bases, with 11 bases between the two germline ends. Germline V gives CDR1 SGHVS, CDR2 FNYEAQ. This CDR3 is built from 14 residues. CDR3 loop: CASSLDTRGNEQFF. CDR3 coding DNA: TGTGCCAGCAGCTTAGACACGAGAGGAAATGAGCAGTTCTTC.

This clone was observed a single time. The chain carries TRBV6-5 and TRBJ2-7; 10 bases agree with TRBD2. This CDR3 has 15 amino acids. Germline V CDR1 and CDR2: MNHEY, SVGAGI. The V segment lost 0 bases and the J segment 4 bases; nucleotides outside the gene matches: 3. The CDR3 coding sequence is TGTGCCAGCAGTTACTCGACTAGCGGGCAATACGAGCAGTACTTC. Protein product: CASSYSTSGQYEQYF.

The rearrangement uses TRBV27 and TRBJ2-2, with a weak D call TRBD1 (6 bases). Trimming took 6 bases from V and 4 from J, leaving 15 bases between them. The CDR3 is made up of 15 amino acids. Germline V gives CDR1 MNHEY, CDR2 SMNVEV (reference sequence). The CDR3 sequence is CASRETGSSTGELFF. The CDR3 region has the DNA TGTGCCAGCAGAGAAACAGGGTCCAGCACCGGGGAGCTGTTTTTT.

The genes are TRBV5-1 and TRBJ2-1; TRBD2 is a possible D gene (6 bases). Germline values: CDR1 SGHRS, CDR2 YFSETQ. V lost 0 bases and J 5 bases, leaving 9 bases between the germline ends. This CDR3 is built from 14 residues. Written as DNA, the CDR3 is TGCGCCAGCAGCTTGGGTCTAGCGAACAATGAGCAGTTCTTC. Translation: CASSLGLANNEQFF.

The chain combines TRBV6-5 with TRBJ2-6; D gene uncertain. This CDR3 is 13 amino acids long. V shed 8 bases and J shed 3 bases, with 8 bases lying between them. Germline CDR1 is MNHEY and CDR2 is SVGAGI. The CDR3 region has the DNA TGTGCCAGCCGGACGGATGGGGCCAACGTCCTGACTTTC. It specifies CASRTDGANVLTF.

The chain uses TRBV14 and TRBJ2-4; 11 bases match TRBD1. Germline trimming cut 5 bases from V and 3 bases from J; bases unmatched to any gene: 9. CDR3 length: 17 amino acids. Germline V gene lookup returns CDR1 SGHDN and CDR2 FVKESK. CDR3 coding DNA: TGTGCCAGCAGCTCGCGCCGGACAGGGGGCAGCAAAAACATTCAGTACTTC. This encodes CASSSRRTGGSKNIQYF.

The V gene is TRBV10-3, the J gene TRBJ1-2; D uncertain. The germline V gene has CDR1 ENHRY and CDR2 SYGVKD. This CDR3 is built from 13 residues. The V gene lost 6 bases and the J gene lost 4 bases, with 12 bases spanning the gap. CDR3: CAISSDGSYGYTF. CDR3 DNA sequence: TGTGCCATCAGCTCCGACGGAAGCTATGGCTACACCTTC.

V gene TRBV19 combines with J gene TRBJ2-3; D is ambiguous. V lost 1 base and J lost 2, with 4 bases in between. The germline V gene has CDR1 LNHDA and CDR2 SQIVND (reference sequence). The CDR3 consists of 13 residues. The DNA for the CDR3 is TGTGCCAGTAGTATAGCCATCACAGATACGCAGTATTTT. This codes for CASSIAITDTQYF.

This clone turned up a few times. The chain couples TRBV29-1 to TRBJ1-1; D gene unclear. V shed 7 bases and J shed 1 base, with 7 bases lying between them. This CDR3 comprises 11 residues. Germline V gives CDR1 SQVTM, CDR2 ANQGSEA. In DNA form, the CDR3 reads TGCAGCGATCTCAGGAACACTGAAGCTTTCTTT. The encoded protein is CSDLRNTEAFF.

This rearrangement joins TRBV30 to TRBJ1-4; a possible D gene is TRBD1 (5 bases). The CDR3 runs 12 residues. Germline CDR1 is GTSNPN and CDR2 is SVGIG (reference sequence). Trimming took off 6 bases at V and 8 bases at J, with 13 bases between the two ends. The CDR3 DNA reads as TGTGCCTGTCAGGGACGGGAGGAAAAACTGTTTTTT. This codes for CACQGREEKLFF.

The rearrangement joins TRBV11-3 to TRBJ2-7; 7 positions agree with TRBD1. The length of the CDR3 is 17 residues. The V gene's germline CDR1 is SGHNT and CDR2 YENEEA. Germline trimming cut 2 bases from V and 4 bases from J; bases unmatched to any gene: 14. The CDR3: CASSLLGVGGTSYEQYF. The CDR3, as DNA: TGTGCCAGCAGCTTACTAGGGGTAGGGGGCACGTCGTACGAGCAGTACTTC.

The V call is TRBV14, the J call TRBJ2-3; D not certain. Trimming stripped 0 bases from V and 5 bases from J, with 9 bases between. From germline, CDR1 is SGHDN and CDR2 FVKESK. The CDR3 spans 14 residues. CDR3 region: CASSQDLFRDTQYF. The CDR3 coding sequence is TGTGCCAGCAGCCAAGATCTTTTTAGAGATACGCAGTATTTT.

The chain couples TRBV10-3 to TRBJ2-7, with a weak D call TRBD1 (5 bases). Germline V gene lookup returns CDR1 ENHRY and CDR2 SYGVKD. The CDR3 consists of 13 residues. Trimming took off 4 bases at V and 2 bases at J, with 9 bases between the two ends. The CDR3 DNA sequence: TGTGCCATCAGTGGTATCAGGGCCTACGAGCAGTACTTC. As protein: CAISGIRAYEQYF.

This clone has a single count. This chain uses TRBV5-6 with TRBJ2-2; D is unresolved. This CDR3 contains 13 residues. Trimming left V 1 base short and J 4 bases short, with 5 bases between. Germline V lookup: CDR1 SGHDT, CDR2 YYEEEE. CDR3 coding DNA: TGTGCCAGCAGCTTGACAGTCACCGGGGAGCTGTTTTTT. It is translated as CASSLTVTGELFF.

The J gene is TRBJ2-3, the V gene TRBV25-1, with D possibly matching TRBD1 (6 bases). Between the trimmed V and J ends, which lost 3 bases and 1 base, there was a span of 14 bases. The CDR3 is 16 amino acids. Germline V lookup: CDR1 MGHDK, CDR2 SYGVNS. DNA for the CDR3: TGTGCCAGCAGTGACAAACAGGGAAAGGGCACAGATACGCAGTATTTT. The encoded protein is CASSDKQGKGTDTQYF.

In this sample, this clone turned up a few times. CDR3 in amino acids: CASSAQGALFGNTIYF. For the CDR3, the DNA is TGTGCCAGCAGTGCACAGGGGGCCCTCTTTGGAAACACCATATATTTT. J is TRBJ1-3 and V is TRBV6-1, with 9 bases that match TRBD1. The CDR3 is 16 amino acids. The V gene's germline CDR1 is MNHNS and CDR2 SASEGT. The V gene end was trimmed by 4 bases and the J gene end by 3 bases; junction bases not matched to a gene: 7.

The chain combines TRBV6-6 with TRBJ1-2, with D maybe TRBD1 (5 bases). This CDR3 spans 14 amino acids. From germline, CDR1 is MNHNY and CDR2 SVGAGI (reference sequence). V gave up 6 bases and J gave up 5 bases, with 16 bases separating them. CDR3: CASRLQQGPYGYTF. The CDR3 nucleotides are TGTGCCAGCAGACTCCAGCAGGGCCCTTATGGCTACACCTTC.

This clone appeared once. This rearrangement joins TRBV5-1 to TRBJ1-2, with D unresolved. CDR1 and CDR2 from the germline V gene are SGHRS and YFSETQ. This CDR3 has 13 residues. Trimming took 4 bases from V and 3 from J, leaving 10 bases between them. The CDR3 DNA reads TGCGCCAGCAGCCAATTCCAAGACTATGGCTACACCTTC. This sequence encodes CASSQFQDYGYTF. Combining the CDR3 with reference TRBV5-1 and TRBJ1-2 gives the whole variable domain KAGVTQTPRYLIKTRGQQVTLSCSPISGHRSVSWYQQTPGQGLQFLFEYFSETQRNKGNFPGRFSGRQFSNSRSEMNVSTLELGDSALYLCASSQFQDYGYTFGSGTRLTVV.

CDR3 sequence reads: CASRLGGGTDTQYF. CDR3 sequence (DNA): TGTGCCAGCAGGCTTGGTGGCGGCACAGATACGCAGTATTTT. The chain couples TRBV5-4 to TRBJ2-3; D is ambiguous. V was shortened by 5 bases and J by 1 base, with 11 bases between the two germline ends. The germline CDR1 and CDR2 sequences are SGHNT and YYREEE (reference sequence). This CDR3 contains 14 residues.

This clone was seen a handful of times. This chain joins TRBV29-1 and TRBJ1-1; D unclear. Germline values: CDR1 SQVTM, CDR2 ANQGSEA. The CDR3 length is 13 residues. Trimming took 5 bases from V and 0 from J, leaving 10 bases between them. CDR3 coding DNA: TGCAGCGTTAATGAAGGCATGAACACTGAAGCTTTCTTT. Protein: CSVNEGMNTEAFF. Combining the CDR3 with reference TRBV29-1 and TRBJ1-1 gives the whole variable domain SAVISQKPSRDICQRGTSLTIQCQVDSQVTMMFWYRQQPGQSLTLIATANQGSEATYESGFVIDKFPISRPNLTFSTLTVSNMSPEDSSIYLCSVNEGMNTEAFFGQGTRLTVV.

The chain uses TRBV16 and TRBJ2-7, with a weak D call TRBD2 (5 bases). Germline values: CDR1 KGHSY, CDR2 FQNENV. CDR3 length: 14 residues. Between the trimmed V and J ends, which lost 3 bases and 2 bases, there was a span of 11 bases. CDR3 sequence: CASSHTSGTYEQYF. The CDR3 nucleotides read TGTGCCAGCAGCCACACAAGCGGAACCTACGAGCAGTACTTC.

The chain links TRBV7-2 to TRBJ2-7, with D unclear. CDR1 SGHTA and CDR2 FQGNSA come from the germline V gene. Trimming left V 2 bases short and J 3 bases short, with 11 bases between. The CDR3 extends over 14 amino acids. The CDR3 region is CASSLTQLSYEQYF. The CDR3 DNA is TGTGCCAGCAGCTTAACCCAGCTTAGCTACGAGCAGTACTTC.

The V call is TRBV27, the J call TRBJ2-5; D not certain. Trimming stripped 2 bases from V and 1 base from J, with 5 bases between. The CDR3 spans 13 residues. The germline V gene encodes CDR1 MNHEY and CDR2 SMNVEV (reference sequence). The CDR3 spells CASSLQTQETQYF. CDR3 DNA sequence: TGTGCCAGCAGTTTACAAACCCAAGAGACCCAGTACTTC.

This sequence joins TRBV11-3 and TRBJ2-2; 7 bases are shared with TRBD2. The V gene end was trimmed by 3 bases and the J gene end by 4 bases; junction bases not matched to a gene: 5. The CDR3 extends over 15 amino acids. The germline V gene encodes CDR1 SGHNT and CDR2 YENEEA. The CDR3, as DNA: TGTGCCAGCAGCTTTAGGTCGGGGGGCACCGGGGAGCTGTTTTTT. It specifies CASSFRSGGTGELFF.

The chain uses TRBV15 and TRBJ2-1, with 14 bases that match TRBD2. The junction had 5 bases not matched to a gene; V was cut back by 3 bases and J by 7 bases. From germline, CDR1 is LNHNV and CDR2 YYDKDF (reference sequence). The CDR3 has 16 amino acids. CDR3 DNA: TGTGCCACCAGCAGTGGGACTAGCGGGGGCCGGAATGAGCAGTTCTTC. This gives the protein CATSSGTSGGRNEQFF.

This clone was seen only once. The chain is built from TRBV5-1 and TRBJ2-2; 8 nucleotides match TRBD1. The trim removed 7 bases at V and 6 bases at J, leaving 11 bases unmatched. Germline assignment: CDR1 SGHRS and CDR2 YFSETQ. This CDR3 has 15 amino acids. CDR3 in DNA: TGCGCCAGCGCTGGGGCGCAGGGGGCCTCCGGGGAGCTGTTTTTT. Amino acid sequence: CASAGAQGASGELFF.

This clone was observed a single time. The V gene is TRBV7-3, the J gene TRBJ2-1, with D perhaps matching TRBD2 (6 bases). V dropped 2 bases and J dropped 5 bases, with 10 bases sitting between them. The germline V gene has CDR1 SGHTA and CDR2 FQGTGA. CDR3 length: 14 residues. The CDR3 coding sequence is TGTGCCAGCAGCTTAGCGGGGCCTAACAATGAGCAGTTCTTC. As protein: CASSLAGPNNEQFF.